The clone carrying this T cell receptor beta chain came up many times. The antigen remains unidentified. This sample is drawn from a study of HIV-infected patients and healthy controls. Alpha and beta constant-region primers primed reverse transcription of about 470 ng RNA. Using multiplexing indices, alpha and beta chain libraries were generated apart by chain-specific third strand synthesis. TCRdb processed the 5' RACE reads anew with MiXCR; each CDR3 protein has one entry. Found here are 8,000 to 10,000 distinct CDR3 sequences, around 7% of them singletons; the top ten hold around 36%. Regarding the study as a whole: Unequal distinct sequence numbers between patients and controls complicated comparisons.

Trimming cost V 9 bases and J 6 bases, with 14 bases left between them. The CDR3 extends over 12 amino acids. CDR1 is LNHDA and CDR2 is SQIVND in the germline V gene (reference sequence). All unsorted peripheral T cells were captured because whole blood was used without fractionation. The sequence derives from an adult with HIV infection. This chain joins TRBV19 and TRBJ2-5; D remains unclear. The sample here was blood, taken before antiretroviral therapy. The CDR3 protein is CASLTALKTQYF. DNA of the CDR3: TGTGCCAGCCTGACGGCCCTCAAGACCCAGTACTTC.